The source of this TCR beta chain is a study of blood T cell repertoires in COVID-19. TCRdb keeps only in-frame clones here, not all; method: immunoSEQ multiplex PCR. The sample includes approximately 270,000 clones, about 80% of them seen just once. The length of the CDR3 is 18 residues. From germline, CDR1 is SGDLS and CDR2 YYNGEE. The trim removed 5 bases at V and 0 bases at J, leaving 14 bases unmatched. This receptor was obtained from a person aged 65 to 79 with COVID-19, enrolled during active disease. Sequencing input: peripheral blood. The gene calls are TRBV9 and TRBJ2-5; 9 positions match TRBD1. In DNA, the CDR3 is TGTGCCAGCAGTGCCTCTCTACAGGGGGCATGGCACCAAGAGACCCAGTACTTC. This sequence encodes CASSASLQGAWHQETQYF.